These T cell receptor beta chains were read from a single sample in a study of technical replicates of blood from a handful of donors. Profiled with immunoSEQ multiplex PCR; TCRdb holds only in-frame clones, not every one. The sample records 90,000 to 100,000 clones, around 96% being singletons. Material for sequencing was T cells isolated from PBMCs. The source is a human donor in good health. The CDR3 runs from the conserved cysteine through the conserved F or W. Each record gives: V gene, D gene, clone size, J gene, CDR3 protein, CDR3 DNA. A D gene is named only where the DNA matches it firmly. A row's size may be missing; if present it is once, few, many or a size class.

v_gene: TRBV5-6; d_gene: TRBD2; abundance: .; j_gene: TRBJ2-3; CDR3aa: CASSLPLADSTDTQYF; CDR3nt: TGTGCCAGCAGCTTGCCTCTAGCGGATAGCACAGATACGCAGTATTTT
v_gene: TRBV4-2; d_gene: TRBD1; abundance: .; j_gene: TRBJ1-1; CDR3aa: CASSIEGALNTEAFF; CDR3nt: TGTGCCAGCAGCATCGAGGGGGCCCTGAACACTGAAGCTTTCTTT
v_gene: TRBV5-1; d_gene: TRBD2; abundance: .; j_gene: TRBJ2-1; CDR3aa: CASSERGPSYNEQFF; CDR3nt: TGCGCCAGCAGCGAGCGGGGGCCTTCCTACAATGAGCAGTTCTTC
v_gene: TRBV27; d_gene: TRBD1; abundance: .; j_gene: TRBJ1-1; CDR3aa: CATHPATGVNTEAFF; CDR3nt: TGTGCCACCCATCCCGCTACAGGGGTGAACACTGAAGCTTTCTTT
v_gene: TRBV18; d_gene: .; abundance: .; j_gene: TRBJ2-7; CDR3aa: CASSQRLEQYF; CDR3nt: TGTGCCAGCTCACAAAGACTCGAGCAGTACTTC
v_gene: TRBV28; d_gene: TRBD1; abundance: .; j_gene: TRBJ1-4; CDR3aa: CASSLSDRANEKLFF; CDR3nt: TGTGCCAGCAGTTTATCGGACAGGGCTAATGAAAAACTGTTTTTT
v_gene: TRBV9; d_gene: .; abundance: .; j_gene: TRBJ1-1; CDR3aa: CASSAAWANTEAFF; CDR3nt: TGTGCCAGCAGCGCCGCTTGGGCTAACACTGAAGCTTTCTTT
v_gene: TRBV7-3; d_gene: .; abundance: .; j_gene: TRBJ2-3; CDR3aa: CASSLNRQSTDTQYF; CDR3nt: TGTGCCAGCAGCTTAAACCGACAGAGCACAGATACGCAGTATTTT
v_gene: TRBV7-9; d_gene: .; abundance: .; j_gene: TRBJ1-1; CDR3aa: CATAQGLNTEAFF; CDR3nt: TGTGCCACCGCACAGGGCCTGAACACTGAAGCTTTCTTT
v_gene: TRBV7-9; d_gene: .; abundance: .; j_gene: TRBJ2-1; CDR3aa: CASSLGGGYNEQFF; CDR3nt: TGTGCCAGCAGCTTAGGTGGAGGCTACAATGAGCAGTTCTTC
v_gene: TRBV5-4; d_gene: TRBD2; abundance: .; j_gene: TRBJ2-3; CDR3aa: CASTPQGLAEDTQYF; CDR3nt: TGTGCCAGCACCCCCCAAGGACTAGCGGAAGATACGCAGTATTTT
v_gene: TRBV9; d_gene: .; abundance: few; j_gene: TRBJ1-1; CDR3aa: CASSVTGLDTEAFF; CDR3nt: TGTGCCAGCAGCGTCACAGGGTTGGACACTGAAGCTTTCTTT
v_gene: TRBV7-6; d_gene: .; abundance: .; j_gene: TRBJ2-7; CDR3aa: CASSLQFGTLDEQYF; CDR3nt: TGTGCCAGCAGCTTACAATTCGGGACTCTCGACGAGCAGTACTTC
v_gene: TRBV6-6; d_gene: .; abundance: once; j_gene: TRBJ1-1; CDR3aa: CASSRLLTGNTEAFF; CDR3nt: TGTGCCAGCAGTCGCCTCCTCACGGGGAACACTGAAGCTTTCTTT
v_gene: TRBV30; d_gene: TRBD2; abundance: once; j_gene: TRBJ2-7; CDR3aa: CAWSVRRVGREGYEQYF; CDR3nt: TGTGCCTGGAGTGTACGGCGCGTGGGGCGGGAGGGATACGAGCAGTACTTC
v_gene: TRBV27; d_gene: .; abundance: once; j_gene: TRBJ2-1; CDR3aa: CASSLSGGEAREQFF; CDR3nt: TGTGCCAGCAGTTTATCGGGGGGAGAGGCCCGCGAGCAGTTCTTC
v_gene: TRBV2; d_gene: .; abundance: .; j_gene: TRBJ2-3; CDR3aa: CASSGGTALDTQYF; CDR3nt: TGTGCCAGCAGTGGCGGGACAGCCTTAGATACGCAGTATTTT
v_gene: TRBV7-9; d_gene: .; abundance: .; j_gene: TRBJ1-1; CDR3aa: CASSLGSAEAFF; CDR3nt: TGTGCCAGCAGCTTAGGCAGCGCTGAAGCTTTCTTT
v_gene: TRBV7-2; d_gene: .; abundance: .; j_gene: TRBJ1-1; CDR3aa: CASSLLQGTTEAFF; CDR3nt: TGTGCCAGCAGCCTCTTACAGGGAACCACTGAAGCTTTCTTT
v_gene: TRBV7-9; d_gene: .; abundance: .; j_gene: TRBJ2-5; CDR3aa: CASTGTQETQYF; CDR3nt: TGTGCCAGCACAGGAACCCAAGAGACCCAGTACTTC
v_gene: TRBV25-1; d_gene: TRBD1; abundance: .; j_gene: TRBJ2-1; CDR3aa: CASGTGGYNEQFF; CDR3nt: TGTGCCAGCGGGACAGGGGGCTACAATGAGCAGTTCTTC
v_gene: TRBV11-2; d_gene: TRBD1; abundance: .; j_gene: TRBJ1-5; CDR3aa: CASSLGQGSDQPQHF; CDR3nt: TGTGCCAGCAGCTTAGGACAGGGGAGCGATCAGCCCCAGCATTTT
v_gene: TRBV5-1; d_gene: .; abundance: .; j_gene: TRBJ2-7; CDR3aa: CASSLRFGSTYEQYF; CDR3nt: TGCGCCAGCAGCTTGCGTTTCGGGTCGACCTACGAGCAGTACTTC
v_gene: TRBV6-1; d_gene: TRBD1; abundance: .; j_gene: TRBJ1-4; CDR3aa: CASISTGANEKLFF; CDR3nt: TGTGCCAGCATCTCAACAGGGGCGAATGAAAAACTGTTTTTT
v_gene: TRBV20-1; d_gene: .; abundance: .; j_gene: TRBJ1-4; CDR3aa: CSVLNNEKLFF; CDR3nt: TGCAGTGTACTGAATAATGAAAAACTGTTTTTT
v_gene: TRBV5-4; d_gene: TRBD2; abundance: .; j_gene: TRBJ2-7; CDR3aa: CASSSRTSDYEQYF; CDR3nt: TGTGCCAGCAGCTCACGGACTAGCGACTACGAGCAGTACTTC
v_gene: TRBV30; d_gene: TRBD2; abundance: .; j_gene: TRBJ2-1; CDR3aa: CALLTSGTYSEQFF; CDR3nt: TGTGCCCTCCTGACTAGCGGGACCTACAGTGAGCAGTTCTTC
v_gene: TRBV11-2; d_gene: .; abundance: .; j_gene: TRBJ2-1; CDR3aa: CASSPTRGGGLYNEQFF; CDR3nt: TGTGCCAGCAGCCCCACGAGAGGGGGAGGGCTCTACAATGAGCAGTTCTTC
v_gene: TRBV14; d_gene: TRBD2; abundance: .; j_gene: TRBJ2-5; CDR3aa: CASSQELAGVGGTQYF; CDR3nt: TGTGCCAGCAGCCAAGAGCTAGCGGGAGTCGGTGGGACCCAGTACTTC
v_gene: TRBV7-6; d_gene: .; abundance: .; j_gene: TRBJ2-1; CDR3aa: CASSSMTSRISYNEQFF; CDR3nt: TGTGCCAGCAGCTCGATGACTAGTCGGATCTCCTACAATGAGCAGTTCTTC
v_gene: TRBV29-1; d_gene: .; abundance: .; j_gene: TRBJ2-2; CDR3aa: CSTSGTMNTGELFF; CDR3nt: TGCAGCACTTCCGGGACAATGAACACCGGGGAGCTGTTTTTT
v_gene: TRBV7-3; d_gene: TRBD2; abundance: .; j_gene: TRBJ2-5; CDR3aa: CASPEPGSGGYQETQYF; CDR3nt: TGTGCCAGTCCCGAACCAGGGAGCGGGGGGTACCAAGAGACCCAGTACTTC
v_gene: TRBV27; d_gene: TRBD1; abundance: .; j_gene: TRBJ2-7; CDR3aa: CASSFVGTGTYEQYF; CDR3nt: TGTGCCAGCAGTTTTGTGGGGACAGGGACCTACGAGCAGTACTTC
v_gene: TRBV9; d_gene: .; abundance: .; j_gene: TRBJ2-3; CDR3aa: CASSVGSVDTQYF; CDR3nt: TGTGCCAGCAGCGTGGGCTCAGTAGATACGCAGTATTTT
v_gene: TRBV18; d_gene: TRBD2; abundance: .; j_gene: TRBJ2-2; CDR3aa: CASPIGLAGPSNTGELFF; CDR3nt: TGTGCCAGCCCTATAGGACTAGCGGGACCCTCGAACACCGGGGAGCTGTTTTTT
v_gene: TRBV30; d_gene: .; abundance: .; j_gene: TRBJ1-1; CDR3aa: CAWTNSGGEAFF; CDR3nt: TGTGCCTGGACCAACTCGGGGGGTGAAGCTTTCTTT
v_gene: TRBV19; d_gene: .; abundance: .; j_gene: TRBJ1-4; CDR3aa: CASSRSGYNEKLFF; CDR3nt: TGTGCCAGTAGTCGGTCAGGGTACAATGAAAAACTGTTTTTT
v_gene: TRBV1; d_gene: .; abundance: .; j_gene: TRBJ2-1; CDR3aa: CTSIPGREGGYNEQFF; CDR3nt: TGCACCAGCATCCCTGGGCGGGAGGGGGGCTACAATGAGCAGTTCTTC
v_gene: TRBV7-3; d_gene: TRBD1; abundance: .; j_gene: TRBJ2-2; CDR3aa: CASSQRQGGTGELFF; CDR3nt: TGTGCCAGCAGCCAAAGACAGGGCGGCACCGGGGAGCTGTTTTTT
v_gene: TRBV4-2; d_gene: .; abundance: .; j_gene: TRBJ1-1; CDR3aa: CASSPEQGMNTEAFF; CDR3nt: TGTGCCAGCAGCCCCGAGCAGGGCATGAACACTGAAGCTTTCTTT
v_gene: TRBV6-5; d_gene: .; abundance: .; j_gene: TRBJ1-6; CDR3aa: CASSYTGNNSPLHF; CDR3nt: TGTGCCAGCAGTTATACAGGGAATAATTCACCCCTCCACTTT
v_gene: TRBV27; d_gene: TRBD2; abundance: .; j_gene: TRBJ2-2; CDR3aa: CASKGTSGRINTGELFF; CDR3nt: TGTGCCAGCAAGGGGACTAGCGGGAGGATTAACACCGGGGAGCTGTTTTTT
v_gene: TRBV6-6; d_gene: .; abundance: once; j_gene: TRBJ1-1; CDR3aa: CASSYRRGDTEAFF; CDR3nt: TGTGCCAGCAGTTACCGCCGGGGGGACACTGAAGCTTTCTTT
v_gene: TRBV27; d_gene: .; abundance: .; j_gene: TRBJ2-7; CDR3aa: CASRSAGAYEQYF; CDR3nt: TGTGCCAGCAGGTCGGCAGGGGCCTACGAGCAGTACTTC
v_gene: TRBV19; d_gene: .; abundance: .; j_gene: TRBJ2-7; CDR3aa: CASSDFYEQYF; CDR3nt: TGTGCCAGTAGTGACTTCTACGAGCAGTACTTC
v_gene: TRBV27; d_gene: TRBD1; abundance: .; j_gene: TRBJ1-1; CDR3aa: CASSAGTGPTEAFF; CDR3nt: TGTGCCAGCAGTGCCGGGACAGGGCCCACTGAAGCTTTCTTT
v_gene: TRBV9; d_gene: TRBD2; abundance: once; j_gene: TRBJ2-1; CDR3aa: CASSPGTSRVGNEQFF; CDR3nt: TGTGCCAGCAGCCCCGGGACTAGCAGAGTTGGCAATGAGCAGTTCTTC
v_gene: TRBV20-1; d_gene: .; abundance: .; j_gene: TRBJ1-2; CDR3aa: CSARRTGYTF; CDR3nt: TGCAGTGCTCGAAGGACAGGCTACACCTTC
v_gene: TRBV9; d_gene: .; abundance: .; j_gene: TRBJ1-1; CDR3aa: CASSVEGYTEAFF; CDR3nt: TGTGCCAGCAGCGTAGAGGGGTACACTGAAGCTTTCTTT
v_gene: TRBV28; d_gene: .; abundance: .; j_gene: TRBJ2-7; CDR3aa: CASSLAHYEQYF; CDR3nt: TGTGCCAGCAGTTTGGCACACTACGAGCAGTACTTC
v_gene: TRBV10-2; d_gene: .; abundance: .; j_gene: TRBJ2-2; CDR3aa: CASWGEYTGELFF; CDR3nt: TGCGCCAGTTGGGGAGAGTACACCGGGGAGCTGTTTTTT
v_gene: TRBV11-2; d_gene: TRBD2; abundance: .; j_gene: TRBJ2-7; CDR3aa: CASSLWSGSSYEQYF; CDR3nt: TGTGCCAGCAGCTTATGGAGCGGGAGCTCCTACGAGCAGTACTTC
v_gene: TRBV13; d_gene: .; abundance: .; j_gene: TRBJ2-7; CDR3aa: CASSSPRQSPYEQYF; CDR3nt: TGTGCCAGCAGCTCCCCTAGACAGAGCCCCTACGAGCAGTACTTC
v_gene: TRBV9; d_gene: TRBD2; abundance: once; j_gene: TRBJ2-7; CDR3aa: CASSATSGRDEQYF; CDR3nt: TGTGCCAGCAGCGCTACTAGCGGGCGGGACGAGCAGTACTTC
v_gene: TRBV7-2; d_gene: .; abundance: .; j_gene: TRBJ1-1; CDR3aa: CASSVLGRGNTEAFF; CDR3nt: TGTGCCAGCAGCGTTTTAGGTCGGGGGAACACTGAAGCTTTCTTT